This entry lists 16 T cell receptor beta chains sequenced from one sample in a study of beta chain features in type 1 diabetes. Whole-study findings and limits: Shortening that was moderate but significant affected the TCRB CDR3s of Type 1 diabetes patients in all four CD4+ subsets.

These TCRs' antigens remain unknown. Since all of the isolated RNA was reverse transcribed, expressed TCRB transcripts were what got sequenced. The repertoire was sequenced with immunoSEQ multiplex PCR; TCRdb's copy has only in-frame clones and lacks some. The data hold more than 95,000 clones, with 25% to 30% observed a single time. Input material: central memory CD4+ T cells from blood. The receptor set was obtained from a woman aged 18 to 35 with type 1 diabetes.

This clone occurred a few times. The CDR3 spells CASSLRRTGGAGANVLTF. In DNA form, the CDR3 reads TGTGCCAGCAGTTTACGTCGGACAGGGGGCGCTGGGGCCAACGTCCTGACTTTC. V gene TRBV28 combines with J gene TRBJ2-6; TRBD1 matches 11 bases. The germline CDR1 and CDR2 sequences are MDHEN and SYDVKM. V was pared by 2 bases and J by 2 bases, with 5 bases of the junction left unmatched. The CDR3 runs 18 residues.

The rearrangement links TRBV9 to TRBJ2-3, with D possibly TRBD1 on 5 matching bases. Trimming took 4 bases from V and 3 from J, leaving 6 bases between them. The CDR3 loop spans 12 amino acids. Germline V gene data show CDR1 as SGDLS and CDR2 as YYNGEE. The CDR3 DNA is TGTGCCAGCAGCCCAGGGACAGATACGCAGTATTTT. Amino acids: CASSPGTDTQYF.

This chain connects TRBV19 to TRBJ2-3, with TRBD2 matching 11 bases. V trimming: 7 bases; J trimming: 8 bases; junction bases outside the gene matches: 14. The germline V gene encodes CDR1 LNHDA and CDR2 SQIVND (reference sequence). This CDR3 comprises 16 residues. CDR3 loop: CASTPGGLAGLPTQYF. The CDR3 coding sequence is TGTGCCAGTACCCCGGGAGGACTAGCGGGTCTCCCTACGCAGTATTTT.

CDR3 DNA: TGTGCCAGTAGTAATGGAGGGGTGGGGACCGGGGAGCTGTTTTTT. This sequence encodes CASSNGGVGTGELFF. The chain employs TRBV19 and TRBJ2-2; a possible D gene is TRBD2 (6 bases). From germline, CDR1 is LNHDA and CDR2 SQIVND (reference sequence). The CDR3 contains 15 residues. Deletions cut 4 bases from V and 5 bases from J, with 14 bases between. The full variable domain, with the rest looked up from reference TRBV19 and TRBJ2-2, is DGGITQSPKYLFRKEGQNVTLSCEQNLNHDAMYWYRQDPGQGLRLIYYSQIVNDFQKGDIAEGYSVSREKKESFPLTVTSAQKNPTAFYLCASSNGGVGTGELFFGEGSRLTVL.

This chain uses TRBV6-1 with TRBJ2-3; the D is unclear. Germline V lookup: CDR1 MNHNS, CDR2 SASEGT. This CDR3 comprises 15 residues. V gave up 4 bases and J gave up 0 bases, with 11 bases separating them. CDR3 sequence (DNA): TGTGCCAGCAGTGCCCAAGGCGGAAGCACAGATACGCAGTATTTT. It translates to CASSAQGGSTDTQYF.

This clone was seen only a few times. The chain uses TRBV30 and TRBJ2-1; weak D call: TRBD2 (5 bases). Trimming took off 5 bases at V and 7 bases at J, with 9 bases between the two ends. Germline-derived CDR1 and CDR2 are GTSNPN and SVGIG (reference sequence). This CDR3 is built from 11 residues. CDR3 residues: CAWEGRNEQFF. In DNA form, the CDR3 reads TGTGCCTGGGAGGGAAGGAATGAGCAGTTCTTC.

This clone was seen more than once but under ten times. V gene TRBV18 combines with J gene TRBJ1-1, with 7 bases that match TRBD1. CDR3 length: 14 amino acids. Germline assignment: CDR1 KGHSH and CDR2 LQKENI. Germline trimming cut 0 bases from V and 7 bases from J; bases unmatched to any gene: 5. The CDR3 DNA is TGTGCCAGCTCACCACCGGGACAGCCTTATGAAGCTTTCTTT. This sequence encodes CASSPPGQPYEAFF.

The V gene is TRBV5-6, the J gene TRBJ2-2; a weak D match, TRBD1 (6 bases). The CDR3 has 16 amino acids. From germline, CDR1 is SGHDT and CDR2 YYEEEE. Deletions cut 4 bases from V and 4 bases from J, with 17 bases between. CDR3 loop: CASSRWGHSGTGELFF. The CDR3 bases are TGTGCCAGCAGCCGCTGGGGGCATAGTGGCACCGGGGAGCTGTTTTTT.

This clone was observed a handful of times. As DNA, the CDR3 is TGTGCCAGTACTACAGGGTATATGGGGAATCAGCCCCAGCATTTT. Translating it yields CASTTGYMGNQPQHF. The V and J genes are TRBV19 and TRBJ1-5; TRBD1 might be the D (6 bases). Germline V gene lookup returns CDR1 LNHDA and CDR2 SQIVND (reference sequence). This CDR3 spans 15 amino acids. Between the trimmed V and J ends, which lost 7 bases and 4 bases, there was a span of 17 bases.

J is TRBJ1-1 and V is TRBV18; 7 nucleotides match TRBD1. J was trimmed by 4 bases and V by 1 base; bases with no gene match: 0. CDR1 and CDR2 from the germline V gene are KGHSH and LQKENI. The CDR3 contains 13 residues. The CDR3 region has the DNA TGTGCCAGCTCACCACAGGGGGCCACTGAAGCTTTCTTT. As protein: CASSPQGATEAFF.

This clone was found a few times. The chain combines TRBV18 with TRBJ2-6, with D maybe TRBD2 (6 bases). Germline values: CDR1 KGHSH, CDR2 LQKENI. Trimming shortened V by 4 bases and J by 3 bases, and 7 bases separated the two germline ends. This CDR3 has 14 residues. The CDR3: CASSQAGGANVLTF. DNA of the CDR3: TGTGCCAGCTCACAAGCGGGTGGGGCCAACGTCCTGACTTTC.

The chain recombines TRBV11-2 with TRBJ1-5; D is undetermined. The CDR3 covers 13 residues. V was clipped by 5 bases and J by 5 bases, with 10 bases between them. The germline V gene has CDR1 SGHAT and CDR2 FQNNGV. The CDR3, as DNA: TGTGCCAGCAGCCTTTGGGGAGATCAGCCCCAGCATTTT. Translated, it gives CASSLWGDQPQHF.

The CDR3 nucleotides are TGTGCCAGCAGCTCCCAGACAGGGGCCCTCTACGAGCAGTACTTC. Translation: CASSSQTGALYEQYF. The chain is built from TRBV7-3 and TRBJ2-7; 8 bases map to TRBD1. CDR1 and CDR2 from the germline V gene are SGHTA and FQGTGA. The ends lost 4 bases at V and 3 bases at J; junction bases unmatched: 8. This CDR3 contains 15 residues.

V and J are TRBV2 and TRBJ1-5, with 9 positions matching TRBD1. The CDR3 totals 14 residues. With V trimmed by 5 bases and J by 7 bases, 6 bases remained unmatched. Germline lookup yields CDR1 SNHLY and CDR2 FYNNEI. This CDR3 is CASSRGQGGQPQHF. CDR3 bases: TGTGCCAGCAGTAGGGGACAGGGAGGCCAGCCCCAGCATTTT.

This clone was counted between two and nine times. CDR3 protein: CASSRAGGGETQYF. CDR3 in DNA: TGTGCCAGCAGCCGAGCGGGAGGGGGGGAGACCCAGTACTTC. V is TRBV5-4 and J is TRBJ2-5, with 10 bases that match TRBD2. The V and J ends lost 4 bases and 5 bases, in that order; junction bases with no gene match: 5. Per germline, CDR1 SGHNT and CDR2 YYREEE (reference sequence). The CDR3 is made up of 14 amino acids.

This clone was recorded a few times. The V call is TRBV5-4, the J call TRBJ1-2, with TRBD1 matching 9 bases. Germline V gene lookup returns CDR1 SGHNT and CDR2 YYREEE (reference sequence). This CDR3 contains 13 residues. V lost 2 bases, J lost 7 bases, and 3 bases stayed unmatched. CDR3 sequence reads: CASSFTGGSGYTF. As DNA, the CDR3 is TGTGCCAGCAGCTTCACAGGGGGCTCTGGCTACACCTTC.